The 4 T cell receptor beta chains below were found in one sample sequenced in a study of human T cells and chemical hapten exposure. Time point: patch test 1, 2 weeks after DPC sensitization. As to treatment: therapeutic diphenylcyclopropenone sensitization with weekly scalp DPC. TCRdb ran MiXCR on the RACE reads and lists one entry per CDR3 protein. Of around 380,000 distinct CDR3 sequences listed, 4% to 5.5% were seen once; the top ten hold 2% to 2.5%. The sample consisted of whole blood, taken in connection with sensitization to the hapten diphenylcyclopropenone (DPC). Receptors originate from a woman aged 50 to 65 with alopecia areata. Some clones in this sample may be carry-over from other donors' samples.

This clonotype was observed at least ten times. The chain has TRBV9 and TRBJ2-2, with TRBD1 as a possible D gene (6 bases). V lost 3 bases, J lost 5 bases, and 11 bases lay in between. The CDR3 has 14 residues. Germline CDR1 SGDLS, CDR2 YYNGEE. The CDR3 sequence: CASSARTGTGELFF. The CDR3 DNA sequence: TGTGCCAGCAGCGCGCGAACAGGGACCGGGGAGCTGTTTTTT. Using reference TRBV9 and TRBJ2-2 for the parts outside the CDR3, the full variable domain is DSGVTQTPKHLITATGQRVTLRCSPRSGDLSVYWYQQSLDQGLQFLIQYYNGEERAKGNILERFSAQQFPDLHSELNLSSLELGDSALYFCASSARTGTGELFFGEGSRLTVL.

The genes are TRBV10-3 and TRBJ1-2; maybe TRBD1 (6 bases). The V and J ends lost 3 bases and 2 bases respectively, with 7 bases between them. The CDR3 contains 13 residues. Germline V lookup: CDR1 ENHRY, CDR2 SYGVKD. The CDR3 coding sequence is TGTGCCATCAGTGATGGACAGAACTATGGCTACACCTTC. Its protein product is CAISDGQNYGYTF.

This clonotype was seen many times. The chain carries TRBV29-1 and TRBJ2-7; either TRBD1 or TRBD2 may supply D (5 bases each). The CDR3 has 12 amino acids. The V gene's germline CDR1 is SQVTM and CDR2 ANQGSEA. V was trimmed by 7 bases and J by 6 bases, leaving 16 bases between them. The CDR3 reads CSAPDSEGEQYF. The DNA of the CDR3 is TGCAGCGCCCCCGACAGTGAGGGCGAGCAGTACTTC.

This clonotype showed up just a few times. CDR3 bases: TGTGCCACCAAACCTACAGGGATGAACACTGAAGCTTTCTTT. It yields the protein CATKPTGMNTEAFF. The J gene is TRBJ1-1, the V gene TRBV28; a possible D gene is TRBD1 (6 bases). CDR3 size: 14 residues. Trimming shortened V by 10 bases and J by 0 bases, and 15 bases separated the two germline ends. The germline CDR1 and CDR2 sequences are MDHEN and SYDVKM. The whole variable domain, remainder taken from reference TRBV28 and TRBJ1-1, is DVKVTQSSRYLVKRTGEKVFLECVQDMDHENMFWYRQDPGLGLRLIYFSYDVKMKEKGDIPEGYSVSREKKERFSLILESASTNQTSMYLCATKPTGMNTEAFFGQGTRLTVV.